This TCR beta chain was recovered during a study of blood T cell repertoires in COVID-19. Methods used by the authors: Amplification with reference gene primers provided the estimates of nucleated cell counts. Generated by immunoSEQ multiplex PCR, the TCRdb table keeps only in-frame clones and is missing some. Clone size and the V and J calls come from that table; the DNA yielded D and trimming. The sample consists of 150,000 to 200,000 clones, about 83% of them appearing once. Trimming took 3 bases from V and 5 from J; bases not matched to a gene: 7. CDR3 length: 14 residues. The germline CDR1 and CDR2 sequences are SQVTM and ANQGSEA. Only one count was recorded for this clone.

V gene TRBV29-1 combines with J gene TRBJ2-5, with TRBD1 matching 9 bases. The sequenced sample consisted of peripheral blood. The TCR was taken from a woman older than 75 with acute or convalescent COVID-19. In DNA form, the CDR3 reads TGCAGCGTTGAGAGAGGGGGACAGGGCGAGACCCAGTACTTC. This sequence encodes CSVERGGQGETQYF.